The rows below give T cell receptor beta chains drawn from one sample of a study of OX40 agonist ivuxolimab in advanced cancers. Sequenced by immunoSEQ multiplex PCR; TCRdb stores in-frame clones only, minus some. The data hold roughly 45,000 clones, with roughly 81% observed a single time. The sequencing used CD4+ or CD8+ T cells sorted from blood, collected in a trial of the OX40 agonist ivuxolimab. These receptors all come from an adult with an advanced solid tumor such as melanoma, head and neck, liver or kidney cancer. Each CDR3 is given without its conserved first and last residue. Clone size is shown for a subset of rows, as once, few, many or a class of expanded clone.

J: TRBJ2-7
size: .
V: TRBV5-5
CDR3: ASSLEGQGIYEQY

J: TRBJ1-2
size: .
V: TRBV9
CDR3: ASSVVQGTSNYGYT

J: TRBJ1-1
size: .
V: TRBV2
CDR3: ASSSTTGVFTEAF

J: TRBJ2-7
size: few
V: TRBV4-1
CDR3: ASSQDGQGAREQY

J: TRBJ2-2
size: .
V: TRBV11-2
CDR3: ASSFYEGVVTGELF

J: TRBJ1-2
size: .
V: TRBV5-5
CDR3: ASSLYLWTGDGYT

J: TRBJ2-7
size: once
V: TRBV19
CDR3: ASGGGGHEQY

J: TRBJ2-7
size: .
V: TRBV29-1
CDR3: SVDSSGSYEQY

J: TRBJ2-1
size: .
V: TRBV7-2
CDR3: ASSARWTSGIYEQF

J: TRBJ2-1
size: .
V: TRBV18
CDR3: ASSPPGSGGRRNEQF

J: TRBJ2-7
size: .
V: TRBV6-6
CDR3: ASSYSSRDSYEQY

J: TRBJ1-1
size: .
V: TRBV5-5
CDR3: ASSLTNLGIAEAF

J: TRBJ2-3
size: .
V: TRBV11-3
CDR3: ASSRGVTDTQY

J: TRBJ2-7
size: .
V: TRBV5-1
CDR3: ASSLRAGTTRKTYEQY

J: TRBJ2-7
size: .
V: TRBV5-1
CDR3: ASSLNTGSGYEQY

J: TRBJ2-5
size: .
V: TRBV15
CDR3: ATSRDGSYGTQY

J: TRBJ2-5
size: .
V: TRBV10-3
CDR3: ASSTSGQETQY

J: TRBJ1-1
size: .
V: TRBV5-1
CDR3: ASSLAPTGRDTEAF

J: TRBJ2-7
size: .
V: TRBV7-2
CDR3: ASSFTPGLAGAEQY

J: TRBJ2-2
size: .
V: TRBV2
CDR3: ASILGGASGSTGELF

J: TRBJ2-2
size: once
V: TRBV27
CDR3: ASSLSAVANTGELF

J: TRBJ2-1
size: .
V: TRBV14
CDR3: ASSRLPPLAGVYNEQF

J: TRBJ1-5
size: .
V: TRBV5-6
CDR3: ASSLAKRSVINQPQH

J: TRBJ1-1
size: .
V: TRBV27
CDR3: ASSLSTRTWAEAF

J: TRBJ2-1
size: .
V: TRBV11-3
CDR3: ASSFLPYNEQF

J: TRBJ2-1
size: .
V: TRBV5-4
CDR3: ASSRGQGVVNEQF

J: TRBJ1-5
size: .
V: TRBV30
CDR3: AWSGSNQPQH

J: TRBJ2-7
size: .
V: TRBV14
CDR3: ASSQDLIAGEGSYEQY

J: TRBJ2-5
size: once
V: TRBV12-5
CDR3: ASGLGQTYQETQY

J: TRBJ2-4
size: .
V: TRBV30
CDR3: AWSGPQREGNIQY

J: TRBJ1-1
size: .
V: TRBV6-6
CDR3: ASSYRDRTEAF

J: TRBJ2-1
size: .
V: TRBV2
CDR3: ASRDYYNEQF

J: TRBJ2-7
size: .
V: TRBV7-2
CDR3: ASSAHGAGDEQY

J: TRBJ2-5
size: once
V: TRBV7-2
CDR3: ASSLVLAVQETQY

J: TRBJ1-5
size: .
V: TRBV5-4
CDR3: ASSSTVGDQPQH

J: TRBJ1-2
size: .
V: TRBV7-8
CDR3: ASSLAFGRGNGYT

J: TRBJ1-1
size: .
V: TRBV6-4
CDR3: ASSAIGQGGYTEAF

J: TRBJ2-5
size: .
V: TRBV6-6
CDR3: ASRHGTLGKETQY

J: TRBJ2-7
size: .
V: TRBV12-5
CDR3: ASGLVQGGYEQY

J: .
size: .
V: TRBV7-8
CDR3: ASSLGREHEQY

J: TRBJ2-5
size: .
V: TRBV9
CDR3: ASSVANQETQY

J: TRBJ2-1
size: .
V: TRBV25-1
CDR3: ASSRPAGNEQF

J: TRBJ2-3
size: .
V: TRBV9
CDR3: ASSVVWLSTDTQY

J: TRBJ2-2
size: .
V: TRBV7-8
CDR3: ASSVEGYNGELF

J: TRBJ2-7
size: .
V: TRBV4-1
CDR3: ASSQVVGTGGYEQY

J: TRBJ1-5
size: .
V: TRBV6-1
CDR3: ASGAKVNQPQH

J: TRBJ1-3
size: .
V: TRBV15
CDR3: ATSPAYEGNTIY

J: TRBJ2-7
size: .
V: TRBV5-4
CDR3: ASSRGGTGEQY

J: TRBJ2-7
size: .
V: TRBV7-2
CDR3: ASSATSGSYEQY